Listed below are T cell receptor beta chains from one sample, sequenced in a study of T cells after yellow fever vaccination. From the 5' RACE reads, TCRdb called clonotypes with MiXCR, one entry per CDR3 protein. The repertoire holds hundreds of thousands of distinct CDR3 sequences, with approximately 12% as singletons. The sequences come from PBMCs, collected on the day of the yellow fever booster vaccination. These receptors came from a man in his thirties or forties who received the YFV17D yellow fever vaccine. Both conserved end residues are part of each CDR3. A D gene is named only where the DNA matches it firmly. Only part of the rows carry a size: once, few, many, or a class if the clone is expanded.

d_gene: .
v_gene: TRBV6-2/TRBV6-3
len: 12
abundance: .
j_gene: TRBJ2-3
CDR3nt: TGTGCCATCCAGAGACCTTCCGGTGGGCAGTATTTT
CDR3aa: CAIQRPSGGQYF

d_gene: TRBD2
v_gene: TRBV7-2
len: 15
abundance: .
j_gene: TRBJ2-1
CDR3nt: TGTGCCAGCAGCTTAGAGCGGGAGAGGTACAATGAGCAGTTCTTC
CDR3aa: CASSLERERYNEQFF

d_gene: .
v_gene: TRBV6-1
len: 13
abundance: few
j_gene: TRBJ1-5
CDR3nt: TGTGCCAGCAGTCGGTCCCGAAATCAGCCCCAGCATTTT
CDR3aa: CASSRSRNQPQHF

d_gene: TRBD2
v_gene: TRBV7-2
len: 16
abundance: few
j_gene: TRBJ2-5
CDR3nt: TGTGCCAGCAGCGGGCCGACTAGCGGGATGGGTGAGACCCAGTACTTC
CDR3aa: CASSGPTSGMGETQYF

d_gene: .
v_gene: TRBV7-9
len: 12
abundance: few
j_gene: TRBJ2-2
CDR3nt: TGTGCCAGGATGGCCGGCACCGGGGAGCTGTTTTTT
CDR3aa: CARMAGTGELFF

d_gene: TRBD2
v_gene: TRBV7-9
len: 14
abundance: few
j_gene: TRBJ2-1
CDR3nt: TGTGCCAGCAGCTTAAGCGGGATCGGGGATGAGCAGTTCTTC
CDR3aa: CASSLSGIGDEQFF

d_gene: .
v_gene: TRBV7-9
len: 17
abundance: few
j_gene: TRBJ2-1
CDR3nt: TGTGCCAGCAGCCCGGACGCCAGCTGGGTTATCGCGATCAGGCAGTTCTTC
CDR3aa: CASSPDASWVIAIRQFF

d_gene: TRBD2
v_gene: TRBV7-6
len: 15
abundance: few
j_gene: TRBJ2-5
CDR3nt: TGTGCCAGCAGCCCTAGCTCTAGCGGGAGTGAGACCCAGTACTTC
CDR3aa: CASSPSSSGSETQYF

d_gene: .
v_gene: TRBV19
len: 13
abundance: .
j_gene: TRBJ2-3
CDR3nt: TGTGCCAGTATTGAAGTAGGCACAGATACGCAGTATTTT
CDR3aa: CASIEVGTDTQYF

d_gene: TRBD2
v_gene: TRBV18
len: 15
abundance: .
j_gene: TRBJ2-1
CDR3nt: TGTGCCAGCTCATACGTAGCGGGAGGAGGCAATGAGCAGTTCTTC
CDR3aa: CASSYVAGGGNEQFF

d_gene: TRBD1
v_gene: TRBV29-1
len: 13
abundance: few
j_gene: TRBJ2-3
CDR3nt: TGCAGCGGGGGGACAGGGAGAGCAGATACGCAGTATTTT
CDR3aa: CSGGTGRADTQYF

d_gene: .
v_gene: TRBV5-4
len: 13
abundance: .
j_gene: TRBJ1-5
CDR3nt: TGTGCCAGCAGCCTTCGTTCACCTCAACCCCAGCATTTT
CDR3aa: CASSLRSPQPQHF

d_gene: .
v_gene: TRBV3-1
len: 16
abundance: .
j_gene: TRBJ2-1
CDR3nt: TGTGCCAGCAGCCAGGAGACAGTATATTTCTTCAATGAGCAGTTCTTC
CDR3aa: CASSQETVYFFNEQFF

d_gene: .
v_gene: TRBV30
len: 16
abundance: .
j_gene: TRBJ2-5
CDR3nt: TGTGCCTGGAGCGCTCCCACAACAGGATACCAAGAGACCCAGTACTTC
CDR3aa: CAWSAPTTGYQETQYF

d_gene: .
v_gene: TRBV3-1
len: 15
abundance: few
j_gene: TRBJ2-5
CDR3nt: TGTGCCAGCAGCCAAGGACCTCGGGCCTCAGAGACCCAGTACTTC
CDR3aa: CASSQGPRASETQYF

d_gene: .
v_gene: TRBV20-1
len: 15
abundance: .
j_gene: TRBJ2-7
CDR3nt: TGCAGTGCAAGGGATTCAGCTCTCTTTCCCTACGAGCAGTACTTC
CDR3aa: CSARDSALFPYEQYF

d_gene: .
v_gene: TRBV7-9
len: 16
abundance: .
j_gene: TRBJ2-1
CDR3nt: TGTGCCAGCAGCTTAGTACCCGCACAGGGTAGGAATGAGCAGTTCTTC
CDR3aa: CASSLVPAQGRNEQFF

d_gene: .
v_gene: TRBV20-1
len: 12
abundance: few
j_gene: TRBJ1-5
CDR3nt: TGCAGTGCTAGGGATGCTTCCGGGCCCCAGCATTTT
CDR3aa: CSARDASGPQHF

d_gene: .
v_gene: TRBV7-2
len: 15
abundance: few
j_gene: TRBJ2-7
CDR3nt: TGTGCCAGCAGCCGAGCCTTATCTTCAGCCTACGAGCAGTACTTC
CDR3aa: CASSRALSSAYEQYF

d_gene: TRBD2
v_gene: TRBV20-1
len: 14
abundance: few
j_gene: TRBJ2-5
CDR3nt: TGCAGTGCTACGGTTAGCGGGAGTGGGGAGACCCAGTACTTC
CDR3aa: CSATVSGSGETQYF

d_gene: .
v_gene: TRBV19
len: 12
abundance: .
j_gene: TRBJ2-1
CDR3nt: TGTGCCAGTAGCCGCAACTCAAATGAGCAGTTCTTC
CDR3aa: CASSRNSNEQFF

d_gene: .
v_gene: TRBV20-1
len: 16
abundance: few
j_gene: TRBJ2-7
CDR3nt: TGCAGTGCTAGAGATCGTGGGCGGAACACGGATCTCGAGCAGTACTTC
CDR3aa: CSARDRGRNTDLEQYF

d_gene: .
v_gene: TRBV9
len: 17
abundance: few
j_gene: TRBJ1-3
CDR3nt: TGTGCCAGCAGTTGGGTCCCGGGGGCCTCCTCTGGAAACACCATATATTTT
CDR3aa: CASSWVPGASSGNTIYF

d_gene: .
v_gene: TRBV7-2
len: 15
abundance: few
j_gene: TRBJ2-3
CDR3nt: TGTGCCAGCAGCTTGGAACTTAACGGGGGCGTTGCGCAGTATTTT
CDR3aa: CASSLELNGGVAQYF

d_gene: .
v_gene: TRBV12-3/TRBV12-4
len: 12
abundance: .
j_gene: TRBJ2-5
CDR3nt: TGTGCCAGCAGTTTCCTAGAGGAGACCCAGTACTTC
CDR3aa: CASSFLEETQYF

d_gene: .
v_gene: TRBV6-5
len: 12
abundance: .
j_gene: TRBJ2-5
CDR3nt: TGTGCCAGCAGTTACTCTGGCGGGGTTCAGTACTTC
CDR3aa: CASSYSGGVQYF

d_gene: .
v_gene: TRBV10-3
len: 15
abundance: .
j_gene: TRBJ2-6
CDR3nt: TGTGCCATCAGTAAAGGAACCGATGGGGCCAACGTCCTGACTTTC
CDR3aa: CAISKGTDGANVLTF

d_gene: .
v_gene: TRBV12-3/TRBV12-4
len: 17
abundance: .
j_gene: TRBJ1-5
CDR3nt: TGTGCCAGCAGTTTATACGGCGTCCCCCAGTTAAATCAGCCCCAGCATTTT
CDR3aa: CASSLYGVPQLNQPQHF

d_gene: .
v_gene: TRBV10-3
len: 11
abundance: .
j_gene: TRBJ2-7
CDR3nt: TGTGCCATCAGTGATGGGGTCGAGCAGTACTTC
CDR3aa: CAISDGVEQYF

d_gene: .
v_gene: TRBV18
len: 13
abundance: many
j_gene: TRBJ2-3
CDR3nt: TGTGCCAGCTCACCAATGGGGAGAGATACGCAGTATTTT
CDR3aa: CASSPMGRDTQYF

d_gene: TRBD2
v_gene: TRBV7-2
len: 13
abundance: few
j_gene: TRBJ2-1
CDR3nt: TGTGCCAGCAGCCCCGTCACCGGGAGGAGCAGTTTTTTC
CDR3aa: CASSPVTGRSSFF

d_gene: TRBD1
v_gene: TRBV20-1
len: 13
abundance: .
j_gene: TRBJ2-5
CDR3nt: TGCAGTGCCGGGCCGACAGGGGAAGAGACCCAGTACTTC
CDR3aa: CSAGPTGEETQYF

d_gene: .
v_gene: TRBV5-6
len: 14
abundance: .
j_gene: TRBJ2-5
CDR3nt: TGTGCCAGCAGCCTCAGTGGGGACCGGTGGGCCCAGTACTTC
CDR3aa: CASSLSGDRWAQYF

d_gene: .
v_gene: TRBV3-1
len: 18
abundance: .
j_gene: TRBJ2-2
CDR3nt: TGTGCCTGCTGCCAAGATTTAATTCGGCGGGGGAACACCGGGGAGCTGTTTTTT
CDR3aa: CACCQDLIRRGNTGELFF

d_gene: .
v_gene: TRBV5-4
len: 16
abundance: .
j_gene: TRBJ2-2
CDR3nt: TGTGCCAGCAGCTTGTATCCGGTGGGAAACACCGGGGAGCTGTTTTTT
CDR3aa: CASSLYPVGNTGELFF

d_gene: TRBD2
v_gene: TRBV12-3/TRBV12-4
len: 17
abundance: .
j_gene: TRBJ2-1
CDR3nt: TGTGCCAGCAGTCCCCCCCGAACTAGCGGGAGGAACTATGAGCAGTTCTTC
CDR3aa: CASSPPRTSGRNYEQFF